Presented here are 7 T cell receptor beta chains from one specimen sequenced in a study of OX40 agonist ivuxolimab in advanced cancers. This table comes from immunoSEQ multiplex PCR, and its TCRdb copy is limited to in-frame clones, with some not included. This sample carries fewer than 55,000 clones, around 86% of them seen once, and the ten largest clones take more than 1.5%. The material was CD4+ or CD8+ T cells sorted from blood, obtained in a trial of the OX40 agonist ivuxolimab. The receptors shown here come from an adult with an advanced solid tumor such as melanoma, head and neck, liver or kidney cancer.

The CDR3 bases are TGTGCCAGCAGCGTGACAGGGTCCCAACTTTTAGGGTATGGCTACACCTTC. It specifies CASSVTGSQLLGYGYTF. The genes are TRBV7-2 and TRBJ1-2; 7 bases line up with TRBD1. The ends lost 5 bases at V and 5 bases at J; junction bases unmatched: 17. The germline CDR1 and CDR2 sequences are SGHTA and FQGNSA. The CDR3 covers 17 residues.

This chain joins TRBV19 and TRBJ2-1, with D tentatively TRBD1 or TRBD2 (5 bases each). With 7 bases removed from V and 4 bases from J, the gap between germline ends came to 14 bases. CDR1 and CDR2 from the germline V gene are LNHDA and SQIVND (reference sequence). The CDR3 runs to 14 residues. CDR3 coding DNA: TGTGCCAGTAAAAGAGGGACCCAATACAATGAGCAGTTCTTC. This encodes CASKRGTQYNEQFF.

V and J are TRBV19 and TRBJ2-1, with 14 bases matching TRBD2. V was pared by 3 bases and J by 6 bases, with 7 bases of the junction left unmatched. The germline CDR1 and CDR2 sequences are LNHDA and SQIVND (reference sequence). The CDR3 spans 17 residues. DNA of the CDR3: TGTGCCAGTAGTATGGTCTTTGGGACTAGCGGGAGCAATGAGCAGTTCTTC. Translation gives CASSMVFGTSGSNEQFF.

This clone was counted a single time. The CDR3 DNA reads TGTGCCAGCATTCCTTCAGGGGTCTTTGGTGAAAAACTGTTTTTT. Protein product: CASIPSGVFGEKLFF. This chain joins TRBV7-9 and TRBJ1-4, with D perhaps TRBD1 (6 bases). The CDR3 contains 15 residues. Germline V gene lookup returns CDR1 SEHNR and CDR2 FQNEAQ (reference sequence). Trimming cost V 7 bases and J 7 bases, with 19 bases left between them. The full variable domain, completed using reference TRBV7-9 and TRBJ1-4, is DTGVSQNPRHKITKRGQNVTFRCDPISEHNRLYWYRQTLGQGPEFLTYFQNEAQLEKSRLLSDRFSAERPKGSFSTLEIQRTEQGDSAMYLCASIPSGVFGEKLFFGSGTQLSVL.

The chain has TRBV7-9 and TRBJ1-4, with D hard to call. Per the germline V gene, CDR1 is SEHNR and CDR2 is FQNEAQ (reference sequence). The CDR3 is made up of 13 amino acids. Trimming took off 4 bases at V and 7 bases at J, with 10 bases between the two ends. The CDR3 loop is CASSSVDFEKLFF. Written as DNA, the CDR3 is TGTGCCAGCAGCTCCGTGGATTTTGAAAAACTGTTTTTT.

The CDR3 DNA reads as TGTGCCAGCAGTTCTCCGCACAGGATCACTGAAGCTTTCTTT. Protein product: CASSSPHRITEAFF. This chain joins TRBV27 and TRBJ1-1; weak D call: TRBD1 (5 bases). V was cut by 4 bases and J by 4 bases, with 13 bases left in between. CDR1 and CDR2 (germline): MNHEY, SMNVEV (reference sequence). This CDR3 is 14 amino acids long.

The V gene is TRBV28, the J gene TRBJ2-7; TRBD2 matches at 11 bases. Germline lookup yields CDR1 MDHEN and CDR2 SYDVKM. This CDR3 region has 14 residues. J was trimmed by 3 bases and V by 6 bases; bases with no gene match: 4. Here the CDR3 DNA reads TGTGCCAGCAGGACCGGGACTAGCGGCTACGAGCAGTACTTC. Translated: CASRTGTSGYEQYF.